This T cell receptor (beta chain) was identified in a study of beta chain features in type 1 diabetes. Study-wide findings and caveats: The study notes PCR might favor shorter templates equally in patients and controls. Among type 1 diabetes patients, VDJ junctions had fewer insertions and more deletions. Researchers reported that naive, central memory and Treg TCRB repertoires appeared more similar in patients than in healthy donors.

For this clone: Antigen unknown.

Trimming took 4 bases from V and 1 from J; bases not matched to a gene: 10. The CDR3 sequence is 16 residues long. Per the germline V gene, CDR1 is SGHKS and CDR2 is YYEKEE (reference sequence). Of the isolated RNA, all was reverse transcribed, and so the sequenced material was expressed TCRB transcripts. Read counts averaged around 3.6 million for samples of naive, central memory and regulatory T cells. The method was immunoSEQ multiplex PCR; TCRdb's version includes in-frame clones alone and lacks a portion of them. The sample lists 150,000 to 170,000 clones, around 8% occurring once. Material for sequencing was central memory CD4+ T cells from blood. The rearrangement joins TRBV5-5 to TRBJ2-7; 8 nucleotides match TRBD1. The clonotype comes from a man younger than 35 in good health. The CDR3 is CASSITGTGASYEQYF. The CDR3 bases are TGTGCCAGCAGCATAACCGGGACAGGAGCATCCTACGAGCAGTACTTC. The full variable domain, completed using reference TRBV5-5 and TRBJ2-7, is DAGVTQSPTHLIKTRGQQVTLRCSPISGHKSVSWYQQVLGQGPQFIFQYYEKEERGRGNFPDRFSARQFPNYSSELNVNALLLGDSALYLCASSITGTGASYEQYFGPGTRLTVT.